The entry below describes one T cell receptor (beta chain). Source study methods: Reference gene primer amplification yielded estimated nucleated cell counts. This table comes from immunoSEQ multiplex PCR, and its TCRdb copy is limited to in-frame clones, with some not included. V, J and clone size are those of that table, while D and trimming were read from the DNA. The sample shows about 59,000 clones, around three quarters of them seen only once. Unmatched junction bases numbered 4, after V lost 2 bases and J lost 1 base. From germline, CDR1 is ENHRY and CDR2 SYGVKD. CDR3 length: 16 amino acids. This sample was taken from a study of blood T cell repertoires in COVID-19. Whole-study context: Specimens from acute and convalescent COVID-19 originated in the United States, Italy and Spain. In each case, the material was cDNA or gDNA derived from T cells, B-cell-depleted T cells, or PBMCs.

The sequence came from a man aged 60 to 69 with acute or convalescent COVID-19. The sequencing input was peripheral blood. The V call is TRBV10-3, the J call TRBJ2-4; 8 bases are shared with TRBD1. CDR3 nucleotides: TGTGCCATCAGTGAGAGGACAGGGAATGCCAAAAACATTCAGTACTTC. Its translation: CAISERTGNAKNIQYF.